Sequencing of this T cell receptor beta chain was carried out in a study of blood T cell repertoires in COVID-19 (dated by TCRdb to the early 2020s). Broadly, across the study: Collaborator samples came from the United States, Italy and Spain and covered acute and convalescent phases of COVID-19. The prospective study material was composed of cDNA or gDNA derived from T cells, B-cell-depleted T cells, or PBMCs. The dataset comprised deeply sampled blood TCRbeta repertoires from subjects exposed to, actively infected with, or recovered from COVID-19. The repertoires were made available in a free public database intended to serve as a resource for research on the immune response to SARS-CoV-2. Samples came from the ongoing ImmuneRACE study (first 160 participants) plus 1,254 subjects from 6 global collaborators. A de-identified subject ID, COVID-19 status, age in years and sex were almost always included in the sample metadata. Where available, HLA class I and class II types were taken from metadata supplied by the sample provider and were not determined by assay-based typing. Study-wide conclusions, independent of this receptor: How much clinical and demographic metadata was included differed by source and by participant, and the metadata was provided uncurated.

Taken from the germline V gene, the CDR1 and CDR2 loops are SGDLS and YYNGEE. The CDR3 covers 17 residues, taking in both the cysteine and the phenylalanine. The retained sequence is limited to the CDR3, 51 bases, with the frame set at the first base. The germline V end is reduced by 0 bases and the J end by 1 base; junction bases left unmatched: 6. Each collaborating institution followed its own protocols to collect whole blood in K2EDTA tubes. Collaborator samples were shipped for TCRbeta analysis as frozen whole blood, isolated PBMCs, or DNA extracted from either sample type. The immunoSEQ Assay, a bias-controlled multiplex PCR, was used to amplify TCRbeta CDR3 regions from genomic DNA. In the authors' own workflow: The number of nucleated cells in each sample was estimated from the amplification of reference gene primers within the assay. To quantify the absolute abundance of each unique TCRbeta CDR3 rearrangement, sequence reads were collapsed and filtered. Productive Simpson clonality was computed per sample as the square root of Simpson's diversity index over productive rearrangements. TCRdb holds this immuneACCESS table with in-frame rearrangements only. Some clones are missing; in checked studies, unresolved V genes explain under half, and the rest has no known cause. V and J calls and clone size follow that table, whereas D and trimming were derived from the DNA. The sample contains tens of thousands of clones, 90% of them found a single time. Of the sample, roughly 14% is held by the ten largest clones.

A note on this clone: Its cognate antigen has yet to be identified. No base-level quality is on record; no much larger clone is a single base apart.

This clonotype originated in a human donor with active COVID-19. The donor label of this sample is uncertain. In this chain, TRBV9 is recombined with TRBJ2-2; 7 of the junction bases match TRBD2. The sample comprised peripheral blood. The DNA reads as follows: TGTGCCAGCAGCGTAGCTTTCAGCGGGGTGAACACCGGGGAGCTGTTTTTT. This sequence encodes CASSVAFSGVNTGELFF.